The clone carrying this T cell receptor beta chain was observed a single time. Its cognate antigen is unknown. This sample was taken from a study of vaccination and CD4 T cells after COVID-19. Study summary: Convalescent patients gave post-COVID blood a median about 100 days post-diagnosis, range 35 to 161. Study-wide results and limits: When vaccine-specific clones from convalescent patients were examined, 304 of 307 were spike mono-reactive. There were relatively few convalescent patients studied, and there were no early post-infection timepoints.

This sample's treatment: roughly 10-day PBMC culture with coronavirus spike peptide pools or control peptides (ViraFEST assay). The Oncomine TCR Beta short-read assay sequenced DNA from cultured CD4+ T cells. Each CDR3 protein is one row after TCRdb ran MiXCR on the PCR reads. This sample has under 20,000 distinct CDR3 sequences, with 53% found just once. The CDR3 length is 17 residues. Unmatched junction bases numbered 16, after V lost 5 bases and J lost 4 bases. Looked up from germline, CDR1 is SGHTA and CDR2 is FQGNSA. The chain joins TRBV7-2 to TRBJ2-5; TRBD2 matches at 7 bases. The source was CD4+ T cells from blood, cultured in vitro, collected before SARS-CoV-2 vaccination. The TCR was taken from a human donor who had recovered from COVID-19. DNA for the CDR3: TGTGCCAGCAGCCTCCCCTGGGGGGGAGGGCCAGGAGAGACCCAGTACTTC. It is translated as CASSLPWGGGPGETQYF.